A selection of T cell receptor beta chains follows, all from one sample in a study of prognosis after radiotherapy for stage I lung cancer. Each CDR3 protein gets one entry after TCRdb re-called the multiplex PCR reads with MiXCR. The sample carries around 20,000 distinct CDR3 sequences, roughly 55% recorded once. The specimen was PBMCs, collected before or after stereotactic body radiation therapy (not recorded which). These TCRs come from a donor at least 50 years old with non-small cell lung cancer. CDR3s include the opening cysteine and the closing phenylalanine or tryptophan. Each record gives: D gene, V gene, J gene, clone size, CDR3 protein, CDR3 DNA. The D gene is left open where the match is weak. Only part of the rows carry a size: once, few, many, or a class if the clone is expanded.

D gene: NA; V gene: TRBV11-2; J gene: TRBJ2-1; clone size: once; CDR3 protein: CASSSWEDNYNEQFF; CDR3 DNA: TGTGCCAGCAGCTCCTGGGAGGACAACTACAATGAGCAGTTCTTC
D gene: NA; V gene: TRBV20-1; J gene: TRBJ1-1; clone size: NA; CDR3 protein: CSARRADGGSSEAFF; CDR3 DNA: TGCAGTGCTAGACGGGCTGACGGGGGGAGTTCTGAAGCTTTCTTT
D gene: NA; V gene: TRBV12-3/TRBV12-4; J gene: TRBJ2-7; clone size: NA; CDR3 protein: CASSFGGYEQYF; CDR3 DNA: TGTGCCAGCAGTTTTGGGGGCTACGAGCAGTACTTC
D gene: NA; V gene: TRBV6-1; J gene: TRBJ2-1; clone size: large; CDR3 protein: CASSKEGYSYNEQFF; CDR3 DNA: TGTGCCAGCAGTAAAGAGGGGTACTCCTACAATGAGCAGTTCTTC
D gene: TRBD2; V gene: TRBV7-3; J gene: TRBJ2-3; clone size: NA; CDR3 protein: CASSSGLAGAADTQYF; CDR3 DNA: TGTGCCAGCAGCTCCGGACTAGCGGGAGCGGCCGATACGCAGTATTTT
D gene: TRBD1; V gene: TRBV5-1; J gene: TRBJ2-7; clone size: NA; CDR3 protein: CASSFLGTGDEQYF; CDR3 DNA: TGCGCCAGCAGCTTTCTCGGGACAGGGGACGAGCAGTACTTC
D gene: NA; V gene: TRBV5-5; J gene: TRBJ1-5; clone size: NA; CDR3 protein: CASSLGGGHPQHF; CDR3 DNA: TGTGCCAGCAGCTTGGGCGGCGGCCATCCCCAGCATTTT
D gene: TRBD1; V gene: TRBV25-1; J gene: TRBJ2-1; clone size: NA; CDR3 protein: CASSGGQGGAGPYNEQFF; CDR3 DNA: TGTGCCAGCAGTGGGGGACAGGGGGGGGCAGGGCCCTACAATGAGCAGTTCTTC
D gene: NA; V gene: TRBV4-1; J gene: TRBJ2-3; clone size: many; CDR3 protein: CASTQLPSTDTQYF; CDR3 DNA: TGCGCCAGCACCCAACTGCCTAGCACAGATACGCAGTATTTT
D gene: NA; V gene: TRBV5-4; J gene: TRBJ2-3; clone size: few; CDR3 protein: CASNRGTSSTDTQYF; CDR3 DNA: TGTGCCAGCAATCGCGGGACGTCAAGCACAGATACGCAGTATTTT
D gene: NA; V gene: TRBV11-3; J gene: TRBJ2-7; clone size: once; CDR3 protein: CASSSYQGIADEQYF; CDR3 DNA: TGTGCCAGCAGCTCTTACCAGGGAATTGCGGACGAGCAGTACTTC
D gene: TRBD2; V gene: TRBV11-2; J gene: TRBJ2-2; clone size: NA; CDR3 protein: CACKAGGHTGELFF; CDR3 DNA: TGTGCCTGCAAGGCGGGAGGTCACACCGGGGAGCTGTTTTTT
D gene: TRBD2; V gene: TRBV7-9; J gene: TRBJ2-2; clone size: many; CDR3 protein: CAGRGLAGPTNTGELFF; CDR3 DNA: TGTGCCGGGCGGGGACTAGCGGGACCCACGAACACCGGGGAGCTGTTTTTT
D gene: TRBD1; V gene: TRBV5-1; J gene: TRBJ1-2; clone size: medium-sized; CDR3 protein: CASTTGVNYGYTF; CDR3 DNA: TGCGCCAGTACCACAGGGGTTAACTATGGCTACACCTTC
D gene: NA; V gene: TRBV9; J gene: TRBJ2-2; clone size: many; CDR3 protein: CASSVVGNTGELFF; CDR3 DNA: TGTGCCAGCAGCGTAGTGGGGAACACCGGGGAGCTGTTTTTT
D gene: TRBD1; V gene: TRBV7-8; J gene: TRBJ1-2; clone size: NA; CDR3 protein: CASILRGQGAEGYTF; CDR3 DNA: TGTGCCAGCATCTTACGTGGACAGGGGGCGGAAGGCTACACCTTC
D gene: NA; V gene: TRBV3-1; J gene: TRBJ1-6; clone size: NA; CDR3 protein: CATTHTGQGGSPLHF; CDR3 DNA: TGTGCCACCACCCATACAGGGCAGGGCGGTTCACCCCTCCACTTT
D gene: NA; V gene: TRBV30; J gene: TRBJ2-7; clone size: NA; CDR3 protein: CAWRPLANYEQYF; CDR3 DNA: TGTGCCTGGAGGCCACTGGCCAACTACGAGCAGTACTTC
D gene: NA; V gene: TRBV6-2/TRBV6-3; J gene: TRBJ1-2; clone size: medium-sized; CDR3 protein: CASKQARGYTF; CDR3 DNA: TGTGCCAGCAAGCAGGCTAGGGGCTACACCTTC
D gene: NA; V gene: TRBV10-2; J gene: TRBJ1-6; clone size: NA; CDR3 protein: CASSESLQCRSPLHF; CDR3 DNA: TGCGCCAGCAGTGAGTCCCTTCAGTGCCGGTCACCCCTCCACTTT
D gene: NA; V gene: TRBV5-1; J gene: TRBJ2-1; clone size: NA; CDR3 protein: CSSSLRTSCYSYNEQFF; CDR3 DNA: TGCTCCAGCAGCTTGAGAACTAGCTGCTACTCCTACAATGAGCAGTTCTTC
D gene: NA; V gene: TRBV24-1; J gene: TRBJ2-1; clone size: many; CDR3 protein: CATARSGPSYNEQFF; CDR3 DNA: TGTGCCACCGCTCGTTCCGGGCCCTCCTACAATGAGCAGTTCTTC
D gene: TRBD2; V gene: TRBV28; J gene: TRBJ2-2; clone size: once; CDR3 protein: CAISLSGRANTGELVF; CDR3 DNA: TGTGCCATCAGCCTCAGCGGGAGGGCGAACACCGGGGAGCTGGTTTTT